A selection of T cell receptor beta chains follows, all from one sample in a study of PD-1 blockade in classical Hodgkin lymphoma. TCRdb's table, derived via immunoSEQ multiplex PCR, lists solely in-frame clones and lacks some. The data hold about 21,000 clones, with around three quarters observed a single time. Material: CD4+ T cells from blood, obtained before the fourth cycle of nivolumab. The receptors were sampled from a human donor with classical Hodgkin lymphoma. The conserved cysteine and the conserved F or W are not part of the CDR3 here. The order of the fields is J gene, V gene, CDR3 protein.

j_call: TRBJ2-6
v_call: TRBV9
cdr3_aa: ASSAISGANVLT

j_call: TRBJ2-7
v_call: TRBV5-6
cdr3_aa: ASSLGGGGPYEQY

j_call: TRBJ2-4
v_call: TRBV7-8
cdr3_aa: ASTPFSKNIQY

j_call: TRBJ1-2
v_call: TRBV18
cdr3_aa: ASSGSVNSGYT

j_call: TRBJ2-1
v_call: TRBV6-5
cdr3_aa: ASKREFNYNEQF

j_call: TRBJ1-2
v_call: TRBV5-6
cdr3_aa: ASSSLWGAHGYT

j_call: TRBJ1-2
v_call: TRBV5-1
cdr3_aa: ASTPTVGQGSYGYT

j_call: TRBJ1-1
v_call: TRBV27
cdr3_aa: ASSLRGGQGRTEAF

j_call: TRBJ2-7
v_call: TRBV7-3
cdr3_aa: ASSYDRAEGQY

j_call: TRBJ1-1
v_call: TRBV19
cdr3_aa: ASSILDLSNTEAF

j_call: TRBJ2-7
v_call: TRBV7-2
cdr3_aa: ASSLSGANSYEQY

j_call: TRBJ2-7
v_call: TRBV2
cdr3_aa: ASSRDNYEQY

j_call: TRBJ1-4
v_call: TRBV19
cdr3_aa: ASSITKGAYEKLF

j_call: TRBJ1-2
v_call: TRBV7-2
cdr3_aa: ASSLNSGYGYT

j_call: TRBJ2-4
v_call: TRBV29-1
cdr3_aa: SVRTGWDIQY

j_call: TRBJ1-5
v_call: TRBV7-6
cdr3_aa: ASSPGQGALRNQPQH

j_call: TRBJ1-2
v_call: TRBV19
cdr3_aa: ASGSNYGYT

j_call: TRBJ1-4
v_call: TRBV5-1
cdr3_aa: ASSLDGGRLEKLF

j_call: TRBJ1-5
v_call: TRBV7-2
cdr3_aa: ASSLAPGNQPQH

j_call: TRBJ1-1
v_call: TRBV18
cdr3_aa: ASSPQGGGDTEAF

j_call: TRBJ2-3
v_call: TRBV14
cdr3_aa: ASSQDSVDTQY

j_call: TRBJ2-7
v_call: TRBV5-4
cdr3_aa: ASSLDRGTSYEQY

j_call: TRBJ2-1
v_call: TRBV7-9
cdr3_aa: ASSLLAGTYNEQF

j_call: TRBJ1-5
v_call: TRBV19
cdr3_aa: ATGDLNSNQPQH

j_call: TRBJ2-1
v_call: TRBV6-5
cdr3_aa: ASSYSAGPHNEQF

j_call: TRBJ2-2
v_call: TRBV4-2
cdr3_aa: ASRRQGQNTGELF

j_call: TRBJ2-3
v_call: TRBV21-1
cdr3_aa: ASSKAARGGGTDTQY

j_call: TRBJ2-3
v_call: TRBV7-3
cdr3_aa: ASTPSDTQY

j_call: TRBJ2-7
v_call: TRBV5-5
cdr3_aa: ASSKESTSTYEQY

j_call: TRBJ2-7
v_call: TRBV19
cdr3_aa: ASSMGGGAEEQY

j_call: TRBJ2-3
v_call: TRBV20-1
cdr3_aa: SATSTDTQY

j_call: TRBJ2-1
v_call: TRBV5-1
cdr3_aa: ASSFPKGQGLAGLRDEQF

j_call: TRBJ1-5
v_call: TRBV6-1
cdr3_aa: ASSAGRSNQPQH

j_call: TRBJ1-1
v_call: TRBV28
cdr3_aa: ASSAIQGKNTEAF

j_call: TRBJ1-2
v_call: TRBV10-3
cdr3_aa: AIGRTGDYYGYT